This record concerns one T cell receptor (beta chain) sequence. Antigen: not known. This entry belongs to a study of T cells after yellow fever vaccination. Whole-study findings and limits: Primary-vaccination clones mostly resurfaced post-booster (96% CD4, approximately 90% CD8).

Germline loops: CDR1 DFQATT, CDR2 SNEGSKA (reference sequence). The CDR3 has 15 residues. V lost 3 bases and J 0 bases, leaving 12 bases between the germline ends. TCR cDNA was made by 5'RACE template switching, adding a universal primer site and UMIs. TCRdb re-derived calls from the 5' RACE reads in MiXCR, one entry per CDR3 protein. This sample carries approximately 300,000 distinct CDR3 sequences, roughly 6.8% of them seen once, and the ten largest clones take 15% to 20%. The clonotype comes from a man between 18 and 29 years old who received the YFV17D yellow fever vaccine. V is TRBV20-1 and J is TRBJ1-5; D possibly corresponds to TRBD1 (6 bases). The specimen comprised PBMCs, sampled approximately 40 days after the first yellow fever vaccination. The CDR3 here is CSASRAGDSNQPQHF. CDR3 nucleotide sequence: TGCAGTGCTAGTCGGGCAGGGGATAGCAATCAGCCCCAGCATTTT.